The next 13 T cell receptor beta chains were all read from a single sample in a study of T cell clonality in common variable immunodeficiency. Clones were read by immunoSEQ multiplex PCR, and TCRdb kept only the in-frame ones, dropping some. Observed are several thousand clones, no singletons, with the top ten taking roughly 3.9%. Notes on the study in general: In common variable immunodeficiency, TCR beta chains reportedly carried fewer deletions and N-nucleotide insertions.

Which antigens these TCRs recognize remains unknown. Sequences were obtained from peripheral blood mononuclear cells. Receptors originate from a human donor with common variable immunodeficiency.

This clone was seen repeatedly, ten times or more. The read halts 3 residues ahead of the CDR3 end, with the missing end drawn from the germline J gene. The chain joins TRBV19 to TRBJ2-1, with 7 bases matching TRBD1. CDR3 length equals 16 residues. With V trimmed by 5 bases and J by 7 bases, 14 bases remained unmatched. The germline CDR1 and CDR2 sequences are LNHDA and SQIVND (reference sequence). The sequenced CDR3 bases are TGTGCCAGTAGTTCATCAAGGGCAGGGGGTTTGAATGAG. Translated, it gives CASSSSRAGGLNE. The whole CDR3 region reads CASSSSRAGGLNEQFF.

In this sample, this clone turned up many times. Read sequence stops 3 residues before the CDR3 end, and the germline J gene provides the missing end. This chain links TRBV20-1 with TRBJ2-3, with 8 bases aligning to TRBD2. The germline CDR1 and CDR2 sequences are DFQATT and SNEGSKA (reference sequence). Trimming cost V 2 bases and J 6 bases; bases outside gene matches: 10. CDR3 length equals 15 residues. The CDR3 protein is CSARSWTSRRDTQYF. CDR3 DNA (partial): TGCAGTGCTAGATCTTGGACTAGCAGAAGGGATACG.

This clone was counted many times. The read falls 3 residues short of the CDR3 end, and the missing part is taken from the germline J gene. The chain carries TRBV12-3 or TRBV12-4 and TRBJ1-1; 7 nucleotides line up with TRBD1. This CDR3 comprises 17 residues. The V and J ends lost 4 bases and 6 bases, in that order; junction bases with no gene match: 17. This CDR3 is CASSSHRGESISAEAFF. Incomplete CDR3 DNA: TGTGCCAGCAGTTCCCACAGGGGAGAGTCAATCTCCGCTGAA.

Many counts were recorded for this clone. The read stops 3 residues short of the end of the CDR3; the missing end is completed from the germline J gene. The V call is TRBV4-1, the J call TRBJ1-2; D is unresolved. This CDR3 has 14 residues. The ends were cut back, 4 bases at V and 4 bases at J, with 13 bases in the middle. Germline V gives CDR1 MGHRA, CDR2 YSYEKL. Partial CDR3 DNA: TGCGCCAGCAGCCCCAACACAGAGACCTATGGC. This gives the protein CASSPNTETYG. The whole CDR3 reads CASSPNTETYGYTF.

This clone is classed as medium-sized. The CDR3 goes on 3 residues after the read ends, and that part is filled in from the germline J gene. The J gene is TRBJ2-5, the V gene TRBV28; a possible D gene is TRBD1 (6 bases). Looked up from germline, CDR1 is MDHEN and CDR2 is SYDVKM. The CDR3 is 14 amino acids. The V and J ends lost 3 bases and 2 bases respectively, with 10 bases between them. The CDR3 loop is CASSFYGTQETQYF. The DNA read from the CDR3 is TGTGCCAGCAGTTTTTACGGGACACAAGAGACC. The full variable domain, rest sourced from reference TRBV28 and TRBJ2-5, is DVKVTQSSRYLVKRTGEKVFLECVQDMDHENMFWYRQDPGLGLRLIYFSYDVKMKEKGDIPEGYSVSREKKERFSLILESASTNQTSMYLCASSFYGTQETQYFGPGTRLLVL.

This clone has a count of ten or more. From the germline J gene comes the end of the CDR3, since the read stops 3 residues before it. The J gene is TRBJ2-3, the V gene TRBV30; 8 nucleotides agree with TRBD2. This CDR3 is 14 amino acids long. CDR1 is GTSNPN, CDR2 SVGIG, per germline (reference sequence). The trim removed 6 bases at V and 4 bases at J, leaving 9 bases unmatched. CDR3 region: CACLPSGSADTQYF. Incomplete CDR3 DNA: TGTGCCTGCCTCCCAAGCGGGAGTGCAGATACG. The full variable domain, completed using reference TRBV30 and TRBJ2-3, is SQTIHQWPATLVQPVGSPLSLECTVEGTSNPNLYWYRQAAGRGLQLLFYSVGIGQISSEVPQNLSASRPQDRQFILSSKKLLLSDSGFYLCACLPSGSADTQYFGPGTRLTVL.

Many counts were recorded for this clone. Coverage ceases 3 residues before the CDR3 finishes, and the germline J gene fills in the end. The gene calls are TRBV19 and TRBJ1-4; TRBD1 matches 9 bases. Germline CDR1 LNHDA, CDR2 SQIVND (reference sequence). The V and J ends lost 5 bases and 8 bases, in that order; junction bases with no gene match: 6. This CDR3 is built from 14 residues. CDR3 sequence reads: CASSSGQGGEKLFF. CDR3 DNA (partial): TGTGCCAGTAGTTCGGGACAGGGTGGAGAAAAA.

This clone was detected many times. With the read ending 3 residues before the CDR3 end, the germline J gene is used to fill in that end. The chain recombines TRBV9 with TRBJ2-1, with 7 bases fitting TRBD1. V dropped 0 bases and J dropped 6; count of bases not matched to a gene: 6. Germline V lookup: CDR1 SGDLS, CDR2 YYNGEE. The CDR3 consists of 15 residues. This CDR3 is CASSVEAGGFNEQFF. The DNA read from the CDR3 is TGTGCCAGCAGCGTAGAGGCAGGGGGTTTCAATGAG.

This clone was seen ten or more times. Sequencing ends 3 residues short of the CDR3 end; the germline J gene provides the rest. The chain carries TRBV5-4 and TRBJ1-1; 7 bases agree with TRBD1. The CDR3 is 13 residues long. Losses at the gene ends were 4 bases for V and 0 bases for J; bases not matched to a gene: 0. CDR1 SGHNT and CDR2 YYREEE come from the germline V gene (reference sequence). The CDR3 region is CASSRGLNTEAFF. The CDR3 bases that were read are TGTGCCAGCAGCAGGGGGCTGAACACTGAA. The variable domain in full, with the rest retrieved from reference TRBV5-4 and TRBJ1-1, is ETGVTQSPTHLIKTRGQQVTLRCSSQSGHNTVSWYQQALGQGPQFIFQYYREEENGRGNFPPRFSGLQFPNYSSELNVNALELDDSALYLCASSRGLNTEAFFGQGTRLTVV.

This clone was detected only a few times. The read stops 3 residues short of the end of the CDR3; the missing end is completed from the germline J gene. This chain links TRBV19 with TRBJ2-5; the D gene is possibly TRBD1 (5 bases). CDR3 length: 15 residues. V was clipped by 10 bases and J by 6 bases, with 24 bases between them. CDR1 is LNHDA, CDR2 SQIVND, per germline (reference sequence). CDR3 in amino acids: CATSYDSYSNKTQYF. CDR3 bases read: TGTGCCACCTCTTATGACAGCTATAGCAATAAGACC.

This clone was seen at least ten times. The missing CDR3 end, 3 residues past where the read stops, is filled in from the germline J gene. The chain is built from TRBV19 and TRBJ1-2; 7 nucleotides align to TRBD1. This CDR3 is built from 16 residues. From germline, CDR1 is LNHDA and CDR2 SQIVND (reference sequence). Losses at the gene ends were 0 bases for V and 4 bases for J; bases not matched to a gene: 8. Partial CDR3 DNA: TGTGCCAGTAGTATAGACCTCGGACAGGTGATCTATGGC. The encoded protein is CASSIDLGQVIYG. The full CDR3 protein reads CASSIDLGQVIYGYTF.

This clone was detected many times. Sequencing ends 3 residues short of the CDR3 end; the germline J gene provides the rest. The chain links TRBV19 to TRBJ1-1; D is perhaps TRBD1 (6 bases). The CDR3 length is 14 residues. Germline V gene data show CDR1 as LNHDA and CDR2 as SQIVND (reference sequence). V lost 5 bases, J lost 4 bases, and 14 bases lay in between. CDR3 loop: CASSFGGAVTEAFF. The CDR3 bases that were read are TGTGCCAGTAGTTTTGGGGGGGCCGTCACTGAA.

This clone has at least ten counts. Sequencing ends 3 residues short of the CDR3 end; the germline J gene provides the rest. This sequence joins TRBV4-2 and TRBJ2-3, with 10 positions matching TRBD2. The CDR3 is 16 amino acids. V lost 4 bases, J lost 6 bases, and 10 bases stayed unmatched. Germline loops: CDR1 LGHNA, CDR2 YNFKEQ. The chain's CDR3 is CASSPSGTSAKDTQYF. Incomplete CDR3 DNA: TGTGCCAGCAGCCCATCCGGGACTAGCGCCAAGGATACG.